The following is a T cell receptor beta chain sequence with its context. Its antigen is currently not known. There are no base qualities to consult, and no much larger clone falls within one base. These data come from a study of T cells after yellow fever vaccination (dated by TCRdb to the late 2010s). For the wider study: The SMART-Seq v4 Ultra Low Input RNA kit was used to prepare libraries from fractions with low cell numbers. To follow T-cell clones before and after both primary and booster YFV17D yellow fever vaccination, bulk TCR alpha and beta repertoires underwent longitudinal sequencing. Two healthy male donors, one aged 18 to 30 and one aged 30 to 40 years, made up the cohort. Blood was drawn at multiple timepoints before and after primary and secondary immunization, with bulk PBMC replicates and cell subsets isolated.

The full study reports these points: The study included only a couple of donors, which limits how far the findings can be generalized. After the booster, most of the clones that had expanded following primary vaccination were detected again (around 95% of CD4 and 80% to 90% of CD8), which suggests that memory was broadly maintained. The secondary T-cell response was found to be weaker but faster than the primary response, with a peak reached on day 5 rather than on day 15. A small fraction of clonotypes showed up in both the CD4 and CD8 compartments, probably as a result of convergent recombination. Computational filtering was required because FACS-sorted repertoires could contain abundant contaminating clonotypes from the bulk population.

Per the publication, the treatment or condition label means: live attenuated yellow fever vaccine strain. At every blood-draw timepoint, two biological replicates of bulk PBMCs were collected. A standard Ficoll-Paque protocol was used to isolate PBMCs from peripheral blood. TriZol was used to extract RNA from bulk PBMCs, from CD4 and CD8 fractions, and from dextramer-positive and dextramer-negative fractions. The instrument was an Illumina NovaSeq 6000. TCR cDNA was made using 5'RACE template switching, a step that added a universal primer site and unique molecular identifiers. Priming for cDNA synthesis came from both the TCR alpha and TCR beta constant segments. Library amplification involved two PCR steps, and the second step added sample barcodes and sequencing adapters. Sequencing of libraries was done on Illumina HiSeq 2500 (2x100 bp) or NovaSeq (2x150 bp). As for how the authors treated the data: MIGEC handled demultiplexing of reads and collapsing into UMI consensus sequences, while MiXCR performed V(D)J alignment. Clonotypes responding to the vaccine were identified with edgeR on replicate PBMC samples, with the criteria of FDR below 0.01 and a log2 fold change above 5 up to day 15. Each bulk clonotype was labeled CD4 or CD8 based on which sequenced repertoire, CD4 or CD8, contained the clonotype at higher abundance. TCRdb reprocessed the public reads (quality trimming at Q25 with fastp, clone calling with MiXCR) and kept in-frame beta chains. Identical CDR3 protein sequences are pooled into one entry, listed with their most common genes and DNA. In this record, the V and J calls reflect TCRdb's handling and not the investigators' own analysis. Counted in this sample were some 320,000 distinct CDR3 sequences; 3.5% to 4.5% of them appeared once. Roughly a fifth of the sample rests with the top ten.

The germline V and J ends show losses of 5 bases and 5 bases respectively, and no gene match explains 12 bases of the junction. Including the terminal cysteine and phenylalanine, the CDR3 comprises 16 residues. Here the CDR3 DNA is all that survives: 48 bases in frame from base 1. CDR1 is given as LGHNA and CDR2 as YSLEER, both from the germline V gene. The sequenced sample was PBMCs, obtained 15 days after the yellow fever booster vaccination. This clonotype was sampled from a man aged 18 to 29 who received the YFV17D yellow fever vaccine. The rearrangement combines TRBV4-3 with TRBJ2-5; the junction holds 9 bases that match TRBD1. The CDR3 protein is CASSERRTGGRETQYF. The nucleotide sequence is TGCGCCAGCAGCGAACGGAGAACAGGGGGCCGGGAGACCCAGTACTTC.